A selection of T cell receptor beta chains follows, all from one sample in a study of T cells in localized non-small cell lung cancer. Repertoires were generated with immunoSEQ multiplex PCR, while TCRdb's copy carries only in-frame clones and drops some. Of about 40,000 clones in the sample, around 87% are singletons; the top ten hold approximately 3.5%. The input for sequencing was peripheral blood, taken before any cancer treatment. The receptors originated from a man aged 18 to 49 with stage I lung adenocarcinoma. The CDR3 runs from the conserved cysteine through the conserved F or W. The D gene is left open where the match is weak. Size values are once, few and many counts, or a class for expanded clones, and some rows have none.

cdr3_nt: TGTGCCACCAGCAGACCGGGACTGGGGACCCAGTACTTC; cdr3_aa: CATSRPGLGTQYF; d_call: NA; j_call: TRBJ2-5; v_call: TRBV15; clone_size: NA
cdr3_nt: TGTGCCTGGAGTACAGCGACCACAAGTAGGGATCAGCCCCAGCATTTT; cdr3_aa: CAWSTATTSRDQPQHF; d_call: NA; j_call: TRBJ1-5; v_call: TRBV30; clone_size: NA
cdr3_nt: TGTGCCATCAGTGAGTCGGCGGGGGGCCGGGAGACCCAGTACTTC; cdr3_aa: CAISESAGGRETQYF; d_call: TRBD2; j_call: TRBJ2-5; v_call: TRBV10-3; clone_size: NA
cdr3_nt: TGTGCCCTGGACAGTAGCACAGATACGCAGTATTTT; cdr3_aa: CALDSSTDTQYF; d_call: NA; j_call: TRBJ2-3; v_call: TRBV30; clone_size: NA
cdr3_nt: TGTGCCAGCAGCCGTAGCGGGGGGTACTCTGGGGCCAACGTCCTGACTTTC; cdr3_aa: CASSRSGGYSGANVLTF; d_call: TRBD2; j_call: TRBJ2-6; v_call: TRBV7-2; clone_size: once
cdr3_nt: TGTGCCACCAGCAGAGCAGGCAATAGCAGGGAAAAACTGTTTTTT; cdr3_aa: CATSRAGNSREKLFF; d_call: NA; j_call: TRBJ1-4; v_call: TRBV15; clone_size: few
cdr3_nt: TGTGCCAGCAGTGAAGCGAACACAGGGGCCAATCAGCCCCAGCATTTT; cdr3_aa: CASSEANTGANQPQHF; d_call: TRBD1; j_call: TRBJ1-5; v_call: TRBV6-1; clone_size: NA
cdr3_nt: TGTGCCAGCAGTTACGGGGGTACTAACTATGGCTACACCTTC; cdr3_aa: CASSYGGTNYGYTF; d_call: NA; j_call: TRBJ1-2; v_call: TRBV6-6; clone_size: NA
cdr3_nt: TGTGCCAGCATGAAAGCGCCCAATCAGCCCCAGCATTTT; cdr3_aa: CASMKAPNQPQHF; d_call: NA; j_call: TRBJ1-5; v_call: TRBV2; clone_size: NA
cdr3_nt: TGTGCCATCAGTGAGTCGATAGGGCAGGGCAATGGCTACACCTTC; cdr3_aa: CAISESIGQGNGYTF; d_call: NA; j_call: TRBJ1-2; v_call: TRBV10-3; clone_size: NA
cdr3_nt: TGTGCCAGCAGCCGAAGCACAGATACGCAGTATTTT; cdr3_aa: CASSRSTDTQYF; d_call: NA; j_call: TRBJ2-3; v_call: TRBV28; clone_size: NA
cdr3_nt: TGTGCCAGCAGGGTCGACAGGGTGCGCTACGAGCAGTACTTC; cdr3_aa: CASRVDRVRYEQYF; d_call: TRBD1; j_call: TRBJ2-7; v_call: TRBV2; clone_size: NA
cdr3_nt: TGTGCCAGCAGAGGAGAGATCTACGAGCAGTACTTC; cdr3_aa: CASRGEIYEQYF; d_call: NA; j_call: TRBJ2-7; v_call: TRBV28; clone_size: NA
cdr3_nt: TGCGCCAGCAGCTTGGACGGGGCTACGTATGAGCAGTTCTTC; cdr3_aa: CASSLDGATYEQFF; d_call: NA; j_call: TRBJ2-1; v_call: TRBV5-1; clone_size: NA
cdr3_nt: TGTGCCAGCAGCGTATATACCTGGACTGAAGCTTTCTTT; cdr3_aa: CASSVYTWTEAFF; d_call: NA; j_call: TRBJ1-1; v_call: TRBV5-4; clone_size: NA
cdr3_nt: TGTGCCAGTAGGCAACGGGGCCTCTCTGGAAACACCATATATTTT; cdr3_aa: CASRQRGLSGNTIYF; d_call: NA; j_call: TRBJ1-3; v_call: TRBV19; clone_size: NA
cdr3_nt: TGCGCCAGCAGCTTGGAAACAACTAGCGGGGGAGGCGAGCAGTACTTC; cdr3_aa: CASSLETTSGGGEQYF; d_call: TRBD2; j_call: TRBJ2-7; v_call: TRBV5-1; clone_size: NA
cdr3_nt: TGTGCCAGCAGCTTAGGTCCGGGACAGGGTGCCACCGGGGAGCTGTTTTTT; cdr3_aa: CASSLGPGQGATGELFF; d_call: TRBD1; j_call: TRBJ2-2; v_call: TRBV7-3; clone_size: NA
cdr3_nt: TGTGCCAGCTCACCACTCTGGACAGGGGACACCGGGGAGCTGTTTTTT; cdr3_aa: CASSPLWTGDTGELFF; d_call: TRBD1; j_call: TRBJ2-2; v_call: TRBV18; clone_size: NA
cdr3_nt: TGTGCCAGCAGGGCCGGGACAGGGGCCATCTCTAACTATGGCTACACCTTC; cdr3_aa: CASRAGTGAISNYGYTF; d_call: TRBD1; j_call: TRBJ1-2; v_call: TRBV6-4; clone_size: once
cdr3_nt: TGTGCCAGCAGTCCTACAGGGACCTACGAGCAGTACTTC; cdr3_aa: CASSPTGTYEQYF; d_call: NA; j_call: TRBJ2-7; v_call: TRBV28; clone_size: few
cdr3_nt: TGTGCCAGCCTTGGGGGTAGAGGCACTGAAGCTTTCTTT; cdr3_aa: CASLGGRGTEAFF; d_call: NA; j_call: TRBJ1-1; v_call: TRBV28; clone_size: NA
cdr3_nt: TGTGCCAGCAGCCCCCGTGAAGCCAATAATTCACCCCTCCACTTT; cdr3_aa: CASSPREANNSPLHF; d_call: NA; j_call: TRBJ1-6; v_call: TRBV2; clone_size: NA
cdr3_nt: TGTGCCAGTAGTATAGGAGAAGGGGTCGGCACTGAAGCTTTCTTT; cdr3_aa: CASSIGEGVGTEAFF; d_call: NA; j_call: TRBJ1-1; v_call: TRBV19; clone_size: NA
cdr3_nt: TGCGCCAGCAGCTTGGAGGCAAATCCTGCCAATGGCTACACCTTC; cdr3_aa: CASSLEANPANGYTF; d_call: NA; j_call: TRBJ1-2; v_call: TRBV5-1; clone_size: NA
cdr3_nt: TGTGCCAGCAGCGGCGGGGGCTCCTACAATGAGCAGTTCTTC; cdr3_aa: CASSGGGSYNEQFF; d_call: TRBD2; j_call: TRBJ2-1; v_call: TRBV7-3; clone_size: NA
cdr3_nt: TGTGCCAGCACCCCCGGGACTAGCGGGGGGCCGGGTGTCGGGGAGCTGTTTTTT; cdr3_aa: CASTPGTSGGPGVGELFF; d_call: TRBD2; j_call: TRBJ2-2; v_call: TRBV7-6; clone_size: NA
cdr3_nt: TGTGCCAGTCCTCAAAGGGGGGGTGCTCACTACGAGCAGTACTTC; cdr3_aa: CASPQRGGAHYEQYF; d_call: NA; j_call: TRBJ2-7; v_call: TRBV27; clone_size: NA
cdr3_nt: TGTGCCAGCAGCCCCCGGGCCGGGGAGTTCTTCTCTGGAAACACCATATATTTT; cdr3_aa: CASSPRAGEFFSGNTIYF; d_call: NA; j_call: TRBJ1-3; v_call: TRBV7-2; clone_size: NA
cdr3_nt: TGTGCCAGCAGTACCCCCGATGGAACGGAGACCCAGTACTTC; cdr3_aa: CASSTPDGTETQYF; d_call: NA; j_call: TRBJ2-5; v_call: TRBV6-6; clone_size: NA
cdr3_nt: TGTGCCAGCAGCCGAGGGGGTAGCGGGGGTTACAATGAGCAGTTCTTC; cdr3_aa: CASSRGGSGGYNEQFF; d_call: TRBD2; j_call: TRBJ2-1; v_call: TRBV4-2; clone_size: NA
cdr3_nt: TGTGCCTGCTACAGGGGACCTGGCACAGATACGCAGTATTTT; cdr3_aa: CACYRGPGTDTQYF; d_call: TRBD1; j_call: TRBJ2-3; v_call: TRBV30; clone_size: NA
cdr3_nt: TGTGCCAGCAGTTCTATAGCGGAGACACAAGAGACCCAGTACTTC; cdr3_aa: CASSSIAETQETQYF; d_call: NA; j_call: TRBJ2-5; v_call: TRBV28; clone_size: once
cdr3_nt: TGTGCCAGCAGTTACGGCGGGACTGGAAACACCATATATTTT; cdr3_aa: CASSYGGTGNTIYF; d_call: NA; j_call: TRBJ1-3; v_call: TRBV6-6; clone_size: once
cdr3_nt: TGTGCCAGCAGTTACTCGAGACAGGGGAACACTGAAGCTTTCTTT; cdr3_aa: CASSYSRQGNTEAFF; d_call: TRBD1; j_call: TRBJ1-1; v_call: TRBV6-5; clone_size: NA
cdr3_nt: TGTGCCAGCAGTGTACGGTGGGGGCCGAACACCGGGGAGCTGTTTTTT; cdr3_aa: CASSVRWGPNTGELFF; d_call: NA; j_call: TRBJ2-2; v_call: TRBV2; clone_size: NA
cdr3_nt: TGTGCCAGCAGCGTAGTTCGGGGGCGAGGGGTAAGCGCAGATACGCAGTATTTT; cdr3_aa: CASSVVRGRGVSADTQYF; d_call: NA; j_call: TRBJ2-3; v_call: TRBV9; clone_size: NA
cdr3_nt: TGTGCCAGCAGTTTCCGCCGGGGCAATGAGCAGTTCTTC; cdr3_aa: CASSFRRGNEQFF; d_call: NA; j_call: TRBJ2-1; v_call: TRBV28; clone_size: NA
cdr3_nt: TGTGCCTGGAGCAAAACAAGGAACACTGAAGCTTTCTTT; cdr3_aa: CAWSKTRNTEAFF; d_call: NA; j_call: TRBJ1-1; v_call: TRBV30; clone_size: NA
cdr3_nt: TGTGCCAGCAGCTTAGAAGCGGGGGTAAGCGGCTACACCTTC; cdr3_aa: CASSLEAGVSGYTF; d_call: NA; j_call: TRBJ1-2; v_call: TRBV7-8; clone_size: NA
cdr3_nt: TGTGCCAGCTCACCCGACAGGGTCGTCTTTAGCAATCAGCCCCAGCATTTT; cdr3_aa: CASSPDRVVFSNQPQHF; d_call: TRBD1; j_call: TRBJ1-5; v_call: TRBV18; clone_size: NA